A single sample is the source of the 22 T cell receptor beta chains below, sequenced in a study of OX40 agonist ivuxolimab in advanced cancers. Here immunoSEQ multiplex PCR was the method, and the copy in TCRdb shows in-frame clones only, minus some. The table lists some 43,000 clones, 80% to 90% of them singletons, with 9% to 12% in the top ten. The specimen was CD4+ or CD8+ T cells sorted from blood, collected in a trial of the OX40 agonist ivuxolimab. These receptors were collected from an adult with an advanced solid tumor such as melanoma, head and neck, liver or kidney cancer.

The J gene is TRBJ1-2, the V gene TRBV9; D is unresolved. The germline V and J ends were trimmed by 0 bases and 1 base, with 13 bases remaining between them. CDR1 and CDR2 (germline): SGDLS, YYNGEE. The CDR3 sequence is 16 residues long. CDR3 DNA: TGTGCCAGCAGCGTAGTTCCACGAGACGTTAACTATGGCTACACCTTC. Translation gives CASSVVPRDVNYGYTF.

The chain combines TRBV30 with TRBJ2-1, with D possibly TRBD2 on 6 matching bases. The CDR3 covers 14 residues. V lost 1 base and J 3 bases, leaving 10 bases between the germline ends. Germline assignment: CDR1 GTSNPN and CDR2 SVGIG (reference sequence). CDR3 amino acids: CAWSGVAVYNEQFF. The CDR3, as DNA: TGTGCCTGGAGTGGAGTAGCGGTCTACAATGAGCAGTTCTTC.

V is TRBV6-5 and J is TRBJ2-1; perhaps TRBD1 as D (6 bases). V lost 2 bases and J 1 base, leaving 9 bases between the germline ends. Germline values: CDR1 MNHEY, CDR2 SVGAGI. This CDR3 is 15 amino acids long. In DNA form, the CDR3 reads TGTGCCAGCAGTTACACAGGGCAATCCTACAATGAGCAGTTCTTC. It translates to CASSYTGQSYNEQFF.

The genes are TRBV19 and TRBJ2-3; 7 bases line up with TRBD1. The CDR3 is made up of 15 amino acids. Germline loops: CDR1 LNHDA, CDR2 SQIVND (reference sequence). Germline trimming cut 6 bases from V and 1 base from J; bases unmatched to any gene: 7. This chain's CDR3 is CASSPEDRGTDTQYF. CDR3 DNA: TGTGCCAGTAGCCCAGAAGACAGGGGCACAGATACGCAGTATTTT.

The gene calls are TRBV13 and TRBJ2-7; D may be TRBD2 (5 bases). This CDR3 is built from 13 residues. V was trimmed by 0 bases and J by 4 bases, leaving 7 bases between them. Germline V gives CDR1 PRHDT, CDR2 FYEKMQ (reference sequence). CDR3 coding DNA: TGTGCCAGCAGCTTAGGTCCGGGGTACGAGCAGTACTTC. The encoded protein is CASSLGPGYEQYF. The whole variable domain, remainder taken from reference TRBV13 and TRBJ2-7, is AAGVIQSPRHLIKEKRETATLKCYPIPRHDTVYWYQQGPGQDPQFLISFYEKMQSDKGSIPDRFSAQQFSDYHSELNMSSLELGDSALYFCASSLGPGYEQYFGPGTRLTVT.

This clone was seen a single time. The chain has TRBV6-5 and TRBJ2-1, with TRBD2 as a possible D gene (5 bases). The CDR3 sequence is 11 residues long. Trimming pared 5 bases from V and 10 bases from J, leaving 9 bases between. From germline, CDR1 is MNHEY and CDR2 SVGAGI. The CDR3 loop is CASSIEGEQFF. In DNA form, the CDR3 reads TGTGCCAGCAGTATAGAGGGAGAGCAGTTCTTC.

V gene TRBV5-1 combines with J gene TRBJ2-2; D gene uncertain. V was pared by 0 bases and J by 3 bases, with 6 bases between. In germline, CDR1 is SGHRS, CDR2 YFSETQ. The CDR3 is made up of 14 amino acids. The CDR3 loop is CASSLVTDTGELFF. CDR3 DNA sequence: TGCGCCAGCAGCTTGGTCACCGACACCGGGGAGCTGTTTTTT.

The gene calls are TRBV25-1 and TRBJ1-4; 9 nucleotides align to TRBD1. Germline-derived CDR1 and CDR2 are MGHDK and SYGVNS. The ends lost 2 bases at V and 6 bases at J; junction bases unmatched: 13. The CDR3 is 18 residues long. CDR3 region: CASSELGWTGEVDEKLFF. CDR3 sequence (DNA): TGTGCCAGCAGTGAACTCGGGTGGACAGGGGAGGTGGATGAAAAACTGTTTTTT.

This sequence joins TRBV7-2 and TRBJ2-7; a possible D gene is TRBD2 (6 bases). CDR3 length: 17 amino acids. Looked up from germline, CDR1 is SGHTA and CDR2 is FQGNSA. Trimming left V 1 base short and J 0 bases short, with 16 bases between. CDR3 protein: CASSLDLAGPPSYEQYF. In DNA, the CDR3 is TGTGCCAGCAGCTTAGATCTGGCGGGACCACCCTCCTACGAGCAGTACTTC.

The chain is built from TRBV7-6 and TRBJ2-1, with D perhaps being TRBD1 or TRBD2 (5 bases each). Germline V CDR1 and CDR2: SGHVS, FNYEAQ. The CDR3 extends over 14 amino acids. Trimming pared 1 base from V and 8 bases from J, leaving 12 bases between. The CDR3 region has the DNA TGTGCCAGCAGCTTAGTGGGGTTGGGGGATGAGCAGTTCTTC. As protein: CASSLVGLGDEQFF.

The J gene is TRBJ2-7, the V gene TRBV6-5, with 11 bases that match TRBD2. CDR1 is MNHEY, CDR2 SVGAGI, per germline. This CDR3 region has 16 residues. V lost 4 bases, J lost 4 bases, and 9 bases stayed unmatched. In DNA, the CDR3 is TGTGCCAGCAGTTTTGTGGCTAGCGGGAGGTTTTACGAGCAGTACTTC. Translating gives CASSFVASGRFYEQYF.

The rearrangement joins TRBV5-6 to TRBJ2-3; TRBD1 is a possible D gene (6 bases). V lost 0 bases, J lost 2 bases, and 13 bases lay in between. Germline loops: CDR1 SGHDT, CDR2 YYEEEE. The CDR3 runs to 16 residues. The CDR3 region is CASSLAGQPHTDTQYF. Written as DNA, the CDR3 is TGTGCCAGCAGCTTGGCCGGACAGCCTCACACAGATACGCAGTATTTT.

There are a few counts of this clone. The chain employs TRBV11-1 and TRBJ1-1, with 7 bases aligning to TRBD1. Unmatched junction bases numbered 15, after V lost 1 base and J lost 1 base. Germline-derived CDR1 and CDR2 are SGHAT and FQDESV (reference sequence). This CDR3 contains 19 residues. DNA of the CDR3: TGTGCCAGCAGCTTAGGACCCGACAGGGATCAAAGACCGAACACTGAAGCTTTCTTT. Translation gives CASSLGPDRDQRPNTEAFF. The entire variable domain, with the rest obtained from reference TRBV11-1 and TRBJ1-1, is as follows: EAEVAQSPRYKITEKSQAVAFWCDPISGHATLYWYRQILGQGPELLVQFQDESVVDDSQLPKDRFSAERLKGVDSTLKIQPAELGDSAMYLCASSLGPDRDQRPNTEAFFGQGTRLTVV.

Concerning this clone: One junction end disagrees with the germline gene, perhaps due to a read error. The chain links TRBV14 to TRBJ2-1; 8 bases are a match to TRBD2. The CDR3 covers 16 residues. Germline assignment: CDR1 SGHDN and CDR2 FVKESK. CDR3 sequence reads: CASSGREGRLYNEQFF. The CDR3 region has the DNA TGTGCCAGCAGCGGTCGGGAGGGCCGGCTCTACAATGAACAGTTCTTC.

The V call is TRBV27, the J call TRBJ1-2; maybe TRBD1 (6 bases). The CDR3 loop spans 12 amino acids. V was trimmed by 10 bases and J by 5 bases, leaving 14 bases between them. CDR1 is MNHEY, CDR2 SMNVEV, per germline (reference sequence). The CDR3 spells CATHGGRYGYTF. The CDR3 DNA follows: TGTGCCACGCATGGGGGGCGGTATGGCTACACCTTC.

The chain combines TRBV5-6 with TRBJ1-1; 10 bases fit TRBD1. Germline V lookup: CDR1 SGHDT, CDR2 YYEEEE. The CDR3 length is 15 residues. J gave up 5 bases and V 4 bases, and 8 bases lay outside the gene matches. DNA of the CDR3: TGTGCCAGCAGCACCGACAGGGGGCTTGGAACTGAAGCTTTCTTT. Encoded protein: CASSTDRGLGTEAFF.

The gene calls are TRBV19 and TRBJ2-5, with TRBD1 as a possible D gene (5 bases). The CDR3 contains 13 residues. CDR1 is LNHDA, CDR2 SQIVND, per germline (reference sequence). The germline V and J ends were trimmed by 5 bases and 2 bases, with 9 bases remaining between them. In nucleotides, the CDR3 is TGTGCCAGTAGTGTCGACAGTCAAGAGACCCAGTACTTC. It codes for CASSVDSQETQYF.

The chain carries TRBV27 and TRBJ1-5; D possibly corresponds to TRBD1 (5 bases). This CDR3 spans 14 amino acids. Germline-derived CDR1 and CDR2 are MNHEY and SMNVEV (reference sequence). Trimming removed 4 bases at V and 6 bases at J, with 13 bases between. The CDR3 is CASSSPGGGQPQHF. The CDR3 DNA follows: TGTGCCAGCAGTTCCCCGGGGGGAGGTCAGCCCCAGCATTTT.

V usage is TRBV11-3 and J usage is TRBJ2-1; D is unclear. The CDR3 sequence is 13 residues long. V was shortened by 1 base and J by 15 bases, with 16 bases between the two germline ends. Germline V lookup: CDR1 SGHNT, CDR2 YENEEA. DNA for the CDR3: TGTGCCAGCAGCTTAGGGACCACCAGCGTTAGGTTCTTC. It encodes CASSLGTTSVRFF.

This clone was counted once. The V call is TRBV19, the J call TRBJ2-7, with a possible D match to TRBD2 (6 bases). The CDR3 runs to 13 residues. V was shortened by 8 bases and J by 0 bases, with 11 bases between the two germline ends. Germline loops: CDR1 LNHDA, CDR2 SQIVND (reference sequence). The CDR3 DNA follows: TGTGCCAGTGCCACCGGGAGCTCCTACGAGCAGTACTTC. Translating it yields CASATGSSYEQYF.

This clone was observed once. V usage is TRBV13 and J usage is TRBJ2-1; 15 nucleotides match TRBD2. CDR1 is PRHDT and CDR2 is FYEKMQ in the germline V gene (reference sequence). The CDR3 sequence is 23 residues long. V dropped 1 base and J dropped 2; count of bases not matched to a gene: 18. The CDR3 DNA follows: TGTGCCAGCAGCTTAGCGGGGACAGGGCCGGGACTAGCGGGGGGCCAAACCTACAATGAGCAGTTCTTC. It specifies CASSLAGTGPGLAGGQTYNEQFF.

V is TRBV4-3 and J is TRBJ1-1; D ambiguous. CDR1 is LGHNA, CDR2 YSLEER, per germline. Trimming took 1 base from V and 0 from J, leaving 9 bases between them. This CDR3 spans 15 amino acids. The chain's CDR3 is CASSQGRYMNTEAFF. Written as DNA, the CDR3 is TGCGCCAGCAGCCAAGGTCGGTACATGAACACTGAAGCTTTCTTT.